The source of this TCR beta chain is a study of OX40 agonist ivuxolimab in advanced cancers. As for the study in general: Those enrolled were approximately 83% male, with a mean age of approximately 60 years and ages from roughly 20 to 85. Findings of the study overall: Among the lowest peripheral clonal expansion occurred in 0.1-3.0 mg/kg partial responders. Average numbers of expanded clones were greater in CD8+ T cells than in CD4+.

CDR1 is MGHDK and CDR2 is SYGVNS in the germline V gene. J gave up 4 bases and V 6 bases, and 3 bases lay outside the gene matches. This CDR3 has 14 residues. Libraries were prepared by immunoSEQ multiplex PCR; TCRdb keeps only in-frame clonotypes and omits some of them. Seen here are some 55,000 clones, 60% to 80% observed once, and the top ten hold 2% to 3%. This clone came up a few times. What it binds is unknown. The receptor was isolated from an adult with an advanced solid tumor such as melanoma, head and neck, liver or kidney cancer. The chain recombines TRBV25-1 with TRBJ2-5; 12 bases line up with TRBD2. Sequencing used CD4+ or CD8+ T cells sorted from blood, obtained in a trial of the OX40 agonist ivuxolimab. CDR3 in amino acids: CASRTSGSPETQYF. For the CDR3, the DNA is TGTGCCAGCAGGACTAGCGGGAGTCCAGAGACCCAGTACTTC.